The clone carrying this TCR beta chain was counted at least ten times. Its antigen remains unknown. CDR3 length: 13 residues. Germline loops: CDR1 SGHTA, CDR2 FQGNSA. Trimming took 5 bases from V and 4 from J, leaving 10 bases between them. Amplification of ligated cDNA took four PCR rounds with SP2 and nested alpha and beta constant primers. MiXCR, applied by TCRdb to the UMI-ligation and nested PCR reads, yields one record per CDR3 protein. The sample includes some 40,000 distinct CDR3 sequences, around 10% of them seen just once. The sample comes from a study of naive and memory T cell subsets. Stated treatment: skin biopsy from PPD injection site in Mantoux-positive individual. A UMI-containing oligonucleotide was joined by 3' ligation to the TCR cDNA template. Broader study findings: Potentially, T cell activation and differentiation skew this RNA-based measurement.

The V call is TRBV7-2, the J call TRBJ2-3; D call uncertain. The TCR originated in an adult in good health. The sequencing used skin, collected from a tuberculin skin test site. CDR3 sequence: CASSGNGADTQYF. The CDR3 coding sequence is TGTGCCAGCAGCGGGAATGGGGCAGATACGCAGTATTTT.